These 9 T cell receptor beta chains originate from one sample sequenced in a study of T cells after yellow fever vaccination. In TCRdb, the 5' RACE reads were re-called with MiXCR into one record per CDR3 protein. The data hold 350,000 to 450,000 distinct CDR3 sequences, with around 20% observed a single time. Sample: PBMCs, taken before the yellow fever booster vaccination. The receptors originated from a man aged 18 to 29 who received the YFV17D yellow fever vaccine.

This clonotype was found a few times. This chain uses TRBV28 with TRBJ2-3; possible D gene TRBD2, 6 bases. Germline V CDR1 and CDR2: MDHEN, SYDVKM. The CDR3 spans 14 residues. Between the trimmed V and J ends, which lost 6 bases and 2 bases, there was a span of 12 bases. The CDR3 DNA is TGTGCCAGCAGGGACTACTCGCCCACAGATACGCAGTATTTT. Encoded protein: CASRDYSPTDTQYF.

V is TRBV3-1 and J is TRBJ1-5, with a weak D call TRBD1 (5 bases). Between the trimmed V and J ends, which lost 4 bases and 5 bases, there was a span of 9 bases. CDR1 and CDR2 (germline): LGHDT, YNNKEL (reference sequence). The CDR3 extends over 13 amino acids. CDR3 amino acids: CASSRRGYQPQHF. The CDR3 bases are TGTGCCAGCAGCCGGAGGGGATATCAGCCCCAGCATTTT.

This clonotype was detected once. This chain connects TRBV5-1 to TRBJ2-7; possibly TRBD2 for D (5 bases). The CDR3 is made up of 15 amino acids. The V end lost 1 base, the J end lost 2 bases, and 13 bases lay between the germline ends. Germline values: CDR1 SGHRS, CDR2 YFSETQ. In nucleotides, the CDR3 is TGCGCCAGCAGCTTGATGGGCGGGTCCGCCTACGAGCAGTACGTC. Translating gives CASSLMGGSAYEQYV.

This clonotype was observed a handful of times. This sequence joins TRBV15 and TRBJ1-5; D not resolved. This CDR3 has 15 amino acids. V was pared by 0 bases and J by 0 bases, with 6 bases between. Germline assignment: CDR1 LNHNV and CDR2 YYDKDF (reference sequence). The CDR3 sequence: CATSRERYSNQPQHF. CDR3 DNA sequence: TGTGCCACCAGCAGAGAGCGGTATAGCAATCAGCCCCAGCATTTT.

There are a few counts of this clonotype. In DNA, the CDR3 is TGTGCCAGCAGTTACTACCGGACTAGTGCAGATACGCAGTATTTT. Its translation: CASSYYRTSADTQYF. This chain joins TRBV6-2 or TRBV6-3 and TRBJ2-3, with 7 bases lining up with TRBD2. The CDR3 sequence is 15 residues long. V lost 1 base, J lost 4 bases, and 5 bases stayed unmatched. Germline CDR1 and CDR2: MNHEY and SVGEGT.

This clonotype has just a few counts. The chain links TRBV6-1 to TRBJ2-4; TRBD2 matches at 14 bases. V was clipped by 4 bases and J by 6 bases; unmatched bases: 8. Germline lookup yields CDR1 MNHNS and CDR2 SASEGT. CDR3 length equals 17 residues. The CDR3 region is CASSGRLAGGPANIQYF. CDR3 nucleotide sequence: TGTGCCAGCAGTGGGCGACTAGCGGGGGGGCCTGCAAACATTCAGTACTTC.

J is TRBJ1-1 and V is TRBV7-6; the D gene is possibly TRBD1 (5 bases). Trimming pared 5 bases from V and 0 bases from J, leaving 16 bases between. This CDR3 is built from 16 residues. CDR1 is SGHVS, CDR2 FNYEAQ, per germline. CDR3 DNA: TGTGCCAGCAGCCCCGCCCTGGACACTCTGAACACTGAAGCTTTCTTT. Protein: CASSPALDTLNTEAFF.

V and J are TRBV4-2 and TRBJ2-1, with 8 positions matching TRBD2. V lost 1 base, J lost 7 bases, and 12 bases stayed unmatched. Germline-derived CDR1 and CDR2 are LGHNA and YNFKEQ. This CDR3 contains 17 residues. The CDR3 region is CASSQVAVLAGRNEQFF. The DNA for the CDR3 is TGTGCCAGCAGCCAAGTCGCGGTATTAGCGGGGAGAAATGAGCAGTTCTTC.

A note on this clonotype: No DNA is shown, since the ends of the CDR3 on it are uncertain; the CDR3 is the one TCRdb lists. CDR3: CASSLGPGSCFF. V is TRBV12-3 or TRBV12-4 and J is TRBJ2-2. The CDR3 is 12 residues long, counting both termini.